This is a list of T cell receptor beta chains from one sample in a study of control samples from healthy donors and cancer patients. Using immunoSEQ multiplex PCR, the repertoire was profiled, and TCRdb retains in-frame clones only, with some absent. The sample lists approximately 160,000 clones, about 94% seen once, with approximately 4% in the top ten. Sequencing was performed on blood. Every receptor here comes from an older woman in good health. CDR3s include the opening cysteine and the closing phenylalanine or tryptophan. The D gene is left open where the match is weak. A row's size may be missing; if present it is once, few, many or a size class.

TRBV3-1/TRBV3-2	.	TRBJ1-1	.	TGTGCCAGCAGCCAAGATTTGACAGCAAACACTGAAGCTTTCTTT	CASSQDLTANTEAFF
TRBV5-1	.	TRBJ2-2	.	TGCGCCAGCAGCTCACTGACGGTCTCGAACACCGGGGAGCTGTTTTTT	CASSSLTVSNTGELFF
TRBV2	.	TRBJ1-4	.	TGTGCCAGCAGCTCTTATGACAGACCAACTAATGAAAAACTGTTTTTT	CASSSYDRPTNEKLFF
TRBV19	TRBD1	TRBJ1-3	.	TGTGCCAGTAGTATCCGGGACAGGGTTTCTGGAAACACCATATATTTT	CASSIRDRVSGNTIYF
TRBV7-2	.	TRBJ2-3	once	TGTGCCAGCAGCTCGACTGCAGATACGCAGTATTTT	CASSSTADTQYF
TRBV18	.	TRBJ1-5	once	TGTGCCAGCTCACTCGGTACAGAGGGGGTTTGGGCACCGCATTTT	CASSLGTEGVWAPHF
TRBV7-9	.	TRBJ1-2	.	TGTGCCAGCAGCTTAGGATCTCGGGCAGGATGGGAGGGCTACACCTTC	CASSLGSRAGWEGYTF
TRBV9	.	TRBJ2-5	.	TGTGCCAGCAGCGTAAACACAGAGACCCAGTACTTC	CASSVNTETQYF
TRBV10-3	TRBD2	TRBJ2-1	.	TGTGCCATCAGGAGCCAGCGGGGGGAGGATGAGCAGTTCTTC	CAIRSQRGEDEQFF
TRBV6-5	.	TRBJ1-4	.	TGTGCCAGCAGTTATAGTGGGGAAAAATGGGGGGAAAAACTGTTTTTT	CASSYSGEKWGEKLFF
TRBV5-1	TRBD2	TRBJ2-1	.	TGCGCCAGCAGTCAATTCGGGGGGGCCACGAATGAGCAGTTCTTC	CASSQFGGATNEQFF
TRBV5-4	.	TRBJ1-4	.	TGTGCCAGCAGCTTGACAGGGCAGGAAAAACTGTTTTTT	CASSLTGQEKLFF